These 20 T cell receptor beta chains share one sample of origin, sequenced in a study of blood T cells in healthy people across ages. For the second PCR, which ran for roughly 6 to 12 cycles, a sample-barcoded 5' primer and a J-beta primer mix were used. TCRdb fed the 5' RACE reads into MiXCR, producing one record per CDR3 protein. The sample consists of about 1,500,000 distinct CDR3 sequences, 42% of them appearing once. Sequencing was done on a sample of blood. These receptors were obtained from a woman aged 18-29 years in good health.

The J gene is TRBJ1-5, the V gene TRBV6-6; 8 bases fit TRBD1. The CDR3 runs 17 residues. Germline CDR1 and CDR2: MNHNY and SVGAGI (reference sequence). V gave up 6 bases and J gave up 4 bases; unmatched junction bases: 14. For the CDR3, the DNA is TGTGCCAGCAGGGGATTGACAGGGGTGACTGGGAATCAGCCCCAGCATTTT. Amino acids: CASRGLTGVTGNQPQHF.

This clonotype appeared a single time. J is TRBJ1-1 and V is TRBV7-9; D is possibly TRBD1 (5 bases). Germline V CDR1 and CDR2: SEHNR, FQNEAQ (reference sequence). This CDR3 has 15 amino acids. V dropped 6 bases and J dropped 4 bases, with 18 bases sitting between them. The CDR3 DNA follows: TGTGCCAGCAGGATTTTTGCCGGGGCGGCCACTGAAGCTTTCTTT. Translating it yields CASRIFAGAATEAFF. Filled out from reference TRBV7-9 and TRBJ1-1, the complete variable domain reads DTGVSQNPRHKITKRGQNVTFRCDPISEHNRLYWYRQTLGQGPEFLTYFQNEAQLEKSRLLSDRFSAERPKGSFSTLEIQRTEQGDSAMYLCASRIFAGAATEAFFGQGTRLTVV.

The V gene is TRBV7-9, the J gene TRBJ1-1, with D maybe TRBD1 (5 bases). Germline V gene lookup returns CDR1 SEHNR and CDR2 FQNEAQ (reference sequence). The V end was cut by 10 bases, the J end by 3 bases, with 15 bases between. CDR3 size: 13 residues. The CDR3 protein is CAIERVGDTEAFF. For the CDR3, the DNA is TGTGCCATCGAAAGGGTGGGGGACACTGAAGCTTTCTTT.

This clonotype has at least ten counts. This chain uses TRBV7-9 with TRBJ1-2; D gene unclear. Germline loops: CDR1 SEHNR, CDR2 FQNEAQ (reference sequence). The CDR3 contains 12 residues. V gave up 3 bases and J gave up 7 bases, with 9 bases separating them. The CDR3 loop reads CASSLDEGGYTF. The DNA for the CDR3 is TGTGCCAGCAGCTTGGACGAGGGTGGCTACACCTTC.

V is TRBV4-1 and J is TRBJ2-7; the match to TRBD2 covers 8 bases. V lost 4 bases to trimming and J lost 4 bases; unmatched junction nucleotides: 3. The CDR3 length is 13 residues. Germline loops: CDR1 MGHRA, CDR2 YSYEKL. CDR3 residues: CASSPQRGYEQYF. Here the CDR3 DNA reads TGCGCCAGCAGCCCCCAGCGGGGGTACGAGCAGTACTTC.

The rearrangement joins TRBV20-1 to TRBJ2-3, with TRBD1 as a possible D gene (5 bases). The CDR3 runs to 17 residues. V lost 2 bases to trimming and J lost 0 bases, with 18 bases between them. Per germline, CDR1 DFQATT and CDR2 SNEGSKA (reference sequence). In nucleotides, the CDR3 is TGCAGTGCTAGACCGACCTGGACACGGTCTAGCACAGATACGCAGTATTTT. Translation: CSARPTWTRSSTDTQYF.

The rearrangement joins TRBV6-2 or TRBV6-3 to TRBJ2-7; 8 bases are a match to TRBD2. Germline V lookup: CDR1 MNHEY, CDR2 SVGEGT. After removal of 6 bases from V and 0 bases from J, the junction contained 10 bases not matched to a gene. CDR3 length: 16 residues. CDR3 in DNA: TGTGCCAGCAGGACTACTAGCGGTGCGAGCTCCTACGAGCAGTACTTC. Translated: CASRTTSGASSYEQYF.

This clonotype showed up just a few times. Here the CDR3 DNA reads TGTGCCAGCAGCCAACGTCGAAGGACAGGGGGGCAAGAGACCCAGTACTTC. This gives the protein CASSQRRRTGGQETQYF. The V and J genes are TRBV7-2 and TRBJ2-5, with 10 bases fitting TRBD1. Unmatched junction bases numbered 11, after V lost 5 bases and J lost 2 bases. The CDR3 covers 17 residues. Germline assignment: CDR1 SGHTA and CDR2 FQGNSA.

CDR3 nucleotides: TGTGCCAGCAGTTACTCAGGACTTCACAATGAGCAGTTCTTC. Its translation: CASSYSGLHNEQFF. The gene calls are TRBV6-5 and TRBJ2-1, with D perhaps matching TRBD2 (5 bases). Trimming removed 0 bases at V and 5 bases at J, with 8 bases between. Germline V gene data show CDR1 as MNHEY and CDR2 as SVGAGI. The CDR3 has 14 residues.

Many counts were recorded for this clonotype. The V call is TRBV7-2, the J call TRBJ2-1, with D possibly TRBD2 on 5 matching bases. V was cut by 1 base and J by 6 bases, with 10 bases left in between. The CDR3 sequence is 14 residues long. From germline, CDR1 is SGHTA and CDR2 FQGNSA. CDR3 protein: CASSLESGINEQFF. The CDR3 bases are TGTGCCAGCAGCTTAGAGTCCGGGATCAATGAGCAGTTCTTC.

This chain uses TRBV6-1 with TRBJ2-3, with D perhaps given as TRBD1 or TRBD2 (6 bases each). The germline V gene encodes CDR1 MNHNS and CDR2 SASEGT. V was clipped by 11 bases and J by 3 bases, with 21 bases between them. The CDR3 is 15 residues long. CDR3 nucleotides: TGTGCCGCGAACTCGGTGGGGGGCTGGACAGATACGCAGTATTTT. Its protein is CAANSVGGWTDTQYF.

This chain uses TRBV4-1 with TRBJ2-3; 7 bases match TRBD2. The CDR3 has 16 residues. The V segment lost 0 bases and the J segment 5 bases; nucleotides outside the gene matches: 8. The germline V gene has CDR1 MGHRA and CDR2 YSYEKL. CDR3 nucleotide sequence: TGCGCCAGCAGCCAAGAATTAGGCGGGGGAGGAGATACGCAGTATTTT. Its protein is CASSQELGGGGDTQYF.

The chain is built from TRBV6-4 and TRBJ2-1, with 10 bases that match TRBD1. The V and J ends lost 2 bases and 13 bases, in that order; junction bases with no gene match: 11. The CDR3 covers 15 residues. CDR1 MRHNA and CDR2 SNTAGT come from the germline V gene. Here the CDR3 reads CASSDVGDRGTRQFF. The CDR3 DNA follows: TGTGCCAGCAGTGACGTCGGGGACAGGGGTACTCGACAGTTCTTC.

The chain links TRBV4-1 to TRBJ2-6; D is ambiguous. Germline assignment: CDR1 MGHRA and CDR2 YSYEKL. V lost 1 base, J lost 2 bases, and 9 bases lay in between. CDR3 length: 16 residues. CDR3 bases: TGCGCCAGCAGCCAAGTAGCAGTGGCTGGGGCCAACGTCCTGACTTTC. It is translated as CASSQVAVAGANVLTF.

This chain joins TRBV2 and TRBJ2-7; 8 bases line up with TRBD2. This CDR3 has 16 amino acids. The junction had 11 bases not matched to a gene; V was cut back by 7 bases and J by 0 bases. From germline, CDR1 is SNHLY and CDR2 FYNNEI. Here the CDR3 reads CASTGSGVASSYEQYF. The CDR3 nucleotides read TGTGCCAGCACTGGTAGCGGGGTGGCGAGCTCCTACGAGCAGTACTTC. The full variable domain, its missing parts supplied by reference TRBV2 and TRBJ2-7, is EPEVTQTPSHQVTQMGQEVILRCVPISNHLYFYWYRQILGQKVEFLVSFYNNEISEKSEIFDDQFSVERPDGSNFTLKIRSTKLEDSAMYFCASTGSGVASSYEQYFGPGTRLTVT.

This clonotype was seen repeatedly, ten times or more. The rearrangement links TRBV12-3 or TRBV12-4 to TRBJ2-5; D call uncertain. This CDR3 has 13 residues. V gave up 3 bases and J gave up 2 bases, with 7 bases separating them. CDR3 bases: TGTGCCAGCAGTTTCCTGGGGCAAGAGACCCAGTACTTC. It is translated as CASSFLGQETQYF.

This clonotype has just a few counts. The chain combines TRBV27 with TRBJ1-1; D is ambiguous. The V gene's germline CDR1 is MNHEY and CDR2 SMNVEV (reference sequence). CDR3 length: 13 residues. V was pared by 3 bases and J by 10 bases, with 15 bases between. CDR3 in amino acids: CASSFLSSNGAFF. The CDR3 DNA follows: TGTGCCAGCAGTTTCCTCTCATCTAACGGAGCTTTCTTT.

The V and J genes are TRBV7-2 and TRBJ2-3, with TRBD2 identical over 15 bases. This CDR3 has 16 residues. Germline CDR1 is SGHTA and CDR2 is FQGNSA. The V gene end was trimmed by 5 bases and the J gene end by 5 bases; junction bases not matched to a gene: 5. The DNA of the CDR3 is TGTGCCAGCAGCGCAGGACTAGCGGGGGGGCGAGATACGCAGTATTTT. It codes for CASSAGLAGGRDTQYF.

There are a few counts of this clonotype. This chain uses TRBV20-1 with TRBJ2-1; 10 bases are shared with TRBD1. The CDR3 has 15 residues. Germline trimming cut 5 bases from V and 4 bases from J; bases unmatched to any gene: 8. Germline CDR1 reads DFQATT; CDR2 reads SNEGSKA (reference sequence). The CDR3 DNA is TGCAGTGCTTCCCCCGGGACAGGGGTGTACAATGAGCAGTTCTTC. This codes for CSASPGTGVYNEQFF.

The chain joins TRBV12-3 or TRBV12-4 to TRBJ2-2; 10 nucleotides agree with TRBD2. V dropped 8 bases and J dropped 5; count of bases not matched to a gene: 11. This CDR3 region has 16 residues. The chain's CDR3 is CASGPLAGVPTGELFF. In nucleotides, the CDR3 is TGTGCCAGCGGTCCCCTAGCGGGGGTTCCTACCGGGGAGCTGTTTTTT.